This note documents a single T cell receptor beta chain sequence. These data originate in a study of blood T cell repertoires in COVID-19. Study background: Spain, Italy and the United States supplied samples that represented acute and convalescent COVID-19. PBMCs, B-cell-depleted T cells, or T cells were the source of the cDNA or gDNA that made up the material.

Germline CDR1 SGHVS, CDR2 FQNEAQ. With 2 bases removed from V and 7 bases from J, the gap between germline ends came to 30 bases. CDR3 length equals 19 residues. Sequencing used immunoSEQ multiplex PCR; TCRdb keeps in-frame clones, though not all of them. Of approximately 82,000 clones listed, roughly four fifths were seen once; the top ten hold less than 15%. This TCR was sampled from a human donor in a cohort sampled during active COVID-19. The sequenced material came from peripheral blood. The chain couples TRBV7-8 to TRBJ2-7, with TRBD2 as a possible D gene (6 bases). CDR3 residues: CASSLLLWRRERIFLEQYF. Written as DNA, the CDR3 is TGTGCCAGCAGCTTACTTCTGTGGCGGAGGGAGAGGATTTTTTTGGAGCAGTACTTC.